The 10 T cell receptor beta chains in this list originate from one sample, sequenced in a study of blood T cell repertoires in COVID-19. Assay used: immunoSEQ multiplex PCR; TCRdb lists only in-frame clones, some missing. The profile covers fewer than 250,000 clones, with approximately 86% appearing a single time and about 26% taken by the ten largest. Sequenced sample: PBMCs or T cells enriched from blood (not recorded which). The source of these receptors is a woman aged 40 to 50 in a cohort exposed to, infected with or recovered from COVID-19 (not recorded which).

The chain links TRBV10-3 to TRBJ2-7; 7 bases align to TRBD1. CDR3 size: 13 residues. V was clipped by 5 bases and J by 2 bases; unmatched bases: 3. Germline CDR1 and CDR2: ENHRY and SYGVKD. The CDR3 bases are TGTGCCATCAGTTTGACAGGGACCTACGAGCAGTACTTC. This sequence encodes CAISLTGTYEQYF.

This rearrangement joins TRBV11-1 to TRBJ2-1; TRBD2 matches at 9 bases. Trimming took 4 bases from V and 4 from J; bases not matched to a gene: 5. The CDR3 consists of 15 residues. CDR1 SGHAT and CDR2 FQDESV come from the germline V gene (reference sequence). The CDR3 sequence is CASSSPGLAYNEQFF. The CDR3, as DNA: TGTGCCAGCAGCTCCCCGGGACTAGCATACAATGAGCAGTTCTTC.

The gene calls are TRBV2 and TRBJ1-6; 9 bases match TRBD1. V trimming: 5 bases; J trimming: 9 bases; junction bases outside the gene matches: 5. CDR3 length: 14 residues. Looked up from germline, CDR1 is SNHLY and CDR2 is FYNNEI. CDR3 residues: CASSQDRGPSPLHF. In DNA, the CDR3 is TGTGCCAGCAGTCAGGACAGGGGTCCTTCACCCCTCCACTTT.

The CDR3 region is CASSDRGHSYEQYF. As DNA, the CDR3 is TGTGCCAGCTCTGACAGGGGACACTCCTACGAGCAGTACTTC. The chain employs TRBV18 and TRBJ2-7; 8 nucleotides match TRBD1. From germline, CDR1 is KGHSH and CDR2 LQKENI. With V trimmed by 6 bases and J by 0 bases, 4 bases remained unmatched. The CDR3 sequence is 14 residues long. Together with reference TRBV18 and TRBJ2-7, the CDR3 gives the full variable domain: NAGVMQNPRHLVRRRGQEARLRCSPMKGHSHVYWYRQLPEEGLKFMVYLQKENIIDESGMPKERFSAEFPKEGPSILRIQQVVRGDSAAYFCASSDRGHSYEQYFGPGTRLTVT.

The V and J genes are TRBV29-1 and TRBJ1-3; 8 bases are a match to TRBD1. V dropped 7 bases and J dropped 3; count of bases not matched to a gene: 8. CDR1 SQVTM and CDR2 ANQGSEA come from the germline V gene. The CDR3 contains 14 residues. The CDR3 DNA is TGCAGCGCCGAAACCAGGGGGCGTGGAAACACCATATATTTT. The encoded protein is CSAETRGRGNTIYF.

The genes are TRBV11-3 and TRBJ1-1; D uncertain. V dropped 5 bases and J dropped 5 bases, with 9 bases sitting between them. The CDR3 has 12 residues. From germline, CDR1 is SGHNT and CDR2 YENEEA. The CDR3 reads CASSPTGTEAFF. The CDR3 coding sequence is TGTGCCAGCAGCCCCACGGGGACTGAAGCTTTCTTT.

The V and J genes are TRBV4-3 and TRBJ2-6; weak D call: TRBD1 (6 bases). V dropped 4 bases and J dropped 0 bases, with 10 bases sitting between them. Germline-derived CDR1 and CDR2 are LGHNA and YSLEER. The CDR3 length is 16 residues. CDR3 loop: CASSPDSASGANVLTF. The CDR3 DNA follows: TGCGCCAGCAGCCCGGACAGTGCCTCTGGGGCCAACGTCCTGACTTTC.

The chain couples TRBV2 to TRBJ1-3, with TRBD1 matching 9 bases. Germline CDR1 and CDR2: SNHLY and FYNNEI. The CDR3 runs to 15 residues. The trim removed 6 bases at V and 2 bases at J, leaving 5 bases unmatched. Written as DNA, the CDR3 is TGTGCCAGCAGCCCCAGACAGGGGGCTGGAAACACCATATATTTT. This sequence encodes CASSPRQGAGNTIYF.

The count of this clone is one. The chain employs TRBV10-3 and TRBJ1-1; no firm D call. Trimming took off 10 bases at V and 0 bases at J, with 15 bases between the two ends. This CDR3 is built from 14 residues. The germline gives CDR1 ENHRY, CDR2 SYGVKD. This CDR3 is CATRSGSMNTEAFF. In nucleotides, the CDR3 is TGTGCCACGCGTTCGGGGTCCATGAACACTGAAGCTTTCTTT.

The chain links TRBV5-8 to TRBJ1-4, with D tentatively TRBD1 (6 bases). The V gene lost 4 bases and the J gene lost 4 bases, with 20 bases spanning the gap. Germline V lookup: CDR1 SGHTS, CDR2 YDEGEE. The CDR3 extends over 17 amino acids. This chain's CDR3 is CASSNRESDSHNEKLFF. CDR3 DNA: TGTGCCAGCAGCAATAGAGAATCGGACAGCCATAATGAAAAACTGTTTTTT.